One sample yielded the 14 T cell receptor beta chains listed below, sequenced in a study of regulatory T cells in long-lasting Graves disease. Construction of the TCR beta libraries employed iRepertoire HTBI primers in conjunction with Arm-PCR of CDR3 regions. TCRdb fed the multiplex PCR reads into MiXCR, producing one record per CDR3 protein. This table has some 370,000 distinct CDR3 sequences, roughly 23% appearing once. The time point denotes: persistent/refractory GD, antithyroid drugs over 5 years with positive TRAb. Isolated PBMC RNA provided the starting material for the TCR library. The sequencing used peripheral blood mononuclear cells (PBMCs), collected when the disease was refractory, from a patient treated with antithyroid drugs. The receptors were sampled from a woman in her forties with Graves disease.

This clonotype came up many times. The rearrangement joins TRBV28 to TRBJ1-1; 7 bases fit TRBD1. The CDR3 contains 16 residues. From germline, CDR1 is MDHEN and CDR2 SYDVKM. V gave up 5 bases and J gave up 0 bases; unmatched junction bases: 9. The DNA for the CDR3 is TGTGCCAGCAGTCCCAAATTGACAGGGCTGAACACTGAAGCTTTCTTT. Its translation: CASSPKLTGLNTEAFF. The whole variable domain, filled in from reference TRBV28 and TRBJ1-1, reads DVKVTQSSRYLVKRTGEKVFLECVQDMDHENMFWYRQDPGLGLRLIYFSYDVKMKEKGDIPEGYSVSREKKERFSLILESASTNQTSMYLCASSPKLTGLNTEAFFGQGTRLTVV.

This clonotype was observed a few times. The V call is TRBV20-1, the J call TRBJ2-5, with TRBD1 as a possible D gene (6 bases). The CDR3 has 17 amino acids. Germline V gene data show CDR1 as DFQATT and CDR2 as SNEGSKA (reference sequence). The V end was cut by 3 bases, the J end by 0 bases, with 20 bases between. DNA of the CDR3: TGCAGTGCTAGGGGGTACGGACGGGACACCCACCAAGAGACCCAGTACTTC. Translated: CSARGYGRDTHQETQYF.

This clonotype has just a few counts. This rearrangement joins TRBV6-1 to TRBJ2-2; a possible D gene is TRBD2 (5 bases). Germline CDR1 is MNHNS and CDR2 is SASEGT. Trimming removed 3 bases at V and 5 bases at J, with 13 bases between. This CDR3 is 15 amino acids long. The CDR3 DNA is TGTGCCAGCAGTGAGACCGGCGGACTTACCGGGGAGCTGTTTTTT. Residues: CASSETGGLTGELFF.

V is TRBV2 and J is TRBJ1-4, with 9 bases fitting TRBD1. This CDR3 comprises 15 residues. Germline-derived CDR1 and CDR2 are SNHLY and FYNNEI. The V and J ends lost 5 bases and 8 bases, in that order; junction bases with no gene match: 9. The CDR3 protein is CASSYNRGQAEKLFF. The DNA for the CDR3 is TGTGCCAGCAGTTACAACAGGGGGCAGGCCGAAAAACTGTTTTTT.

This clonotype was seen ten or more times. CDR3 nucleotide sequence: TGTGCCAGCAGTCCCCGGACTAGCGGGAGGGCCCAGGAGCTGTTTTTT. This encodes CASSPRTSGRAQELFF. The rearrangement links TRBV28 to TRBJ2-2; 15 bases are a match to TRBD2. The V and J ends lost 5 bases and 10 bases, in that order; junction bases with no gene match: 8. In germline, CDR1 is MDHEN, CDR2 SYDVKM. CDR3 length: 16 residues.

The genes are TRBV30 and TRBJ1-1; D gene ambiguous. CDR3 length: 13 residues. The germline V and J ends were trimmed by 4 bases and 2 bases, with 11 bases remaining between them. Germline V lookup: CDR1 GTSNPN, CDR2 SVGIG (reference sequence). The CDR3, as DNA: TGTGCCTGGAAAAAAGGAATTAACACTGAAGCTTTCTTT. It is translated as CAWKKGINTEAFF.

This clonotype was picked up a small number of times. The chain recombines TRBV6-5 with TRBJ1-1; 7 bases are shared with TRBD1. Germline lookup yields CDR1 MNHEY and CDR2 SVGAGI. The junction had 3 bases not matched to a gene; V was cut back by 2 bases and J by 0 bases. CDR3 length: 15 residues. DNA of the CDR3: TGTGCCAGCAGTTACCGGGACAGCATGAACACTGAAGCTTTCTTT. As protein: CASSYRDSMNTEAFF.

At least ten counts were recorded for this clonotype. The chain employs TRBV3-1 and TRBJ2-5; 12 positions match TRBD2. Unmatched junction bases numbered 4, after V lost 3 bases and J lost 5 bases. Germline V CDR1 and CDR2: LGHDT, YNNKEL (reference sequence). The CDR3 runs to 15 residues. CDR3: CASSQPSGRAETQYF. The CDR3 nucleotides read TGTGCCAGCAGCCAGCCTAGCGGGAGGGCCGAGACCCAGTACTTC.

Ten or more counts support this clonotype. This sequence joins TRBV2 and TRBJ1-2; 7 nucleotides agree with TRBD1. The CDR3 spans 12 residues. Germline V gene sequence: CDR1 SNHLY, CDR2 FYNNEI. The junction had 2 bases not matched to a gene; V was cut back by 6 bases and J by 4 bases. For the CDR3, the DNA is TGTGCCAGCAGCCGGGACAGCTATGGCTACACCTTC. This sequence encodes CASSRDSYGYTF.

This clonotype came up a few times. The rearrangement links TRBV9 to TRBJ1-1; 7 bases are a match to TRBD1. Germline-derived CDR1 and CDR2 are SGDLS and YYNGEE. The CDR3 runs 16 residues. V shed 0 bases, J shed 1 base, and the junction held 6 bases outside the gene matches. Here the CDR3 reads CASSVEQGRRNTEAFF. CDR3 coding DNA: TGTGCCAGCAGCGTAGAACAGGGGCGCAGGAACACTGAAGCTTTCTTT.

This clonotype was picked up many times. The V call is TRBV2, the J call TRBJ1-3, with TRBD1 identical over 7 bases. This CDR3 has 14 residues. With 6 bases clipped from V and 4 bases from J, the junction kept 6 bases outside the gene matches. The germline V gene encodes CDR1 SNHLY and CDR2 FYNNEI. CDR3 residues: CASRNDRAGNTIYF. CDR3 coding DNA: TGTGCCAGCAGGAACGACAGGGCAGGAAACACCATATATTTT.

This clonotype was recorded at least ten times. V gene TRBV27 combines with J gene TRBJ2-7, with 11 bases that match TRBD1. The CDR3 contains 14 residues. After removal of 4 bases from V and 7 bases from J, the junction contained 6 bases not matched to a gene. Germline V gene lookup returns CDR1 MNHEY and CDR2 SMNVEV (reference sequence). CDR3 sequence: CASSYGQGAKEQYF. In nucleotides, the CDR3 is TGTGCCAGCAGTTACGGACAGGGGGCCAAAGAGCAGTACTTC.

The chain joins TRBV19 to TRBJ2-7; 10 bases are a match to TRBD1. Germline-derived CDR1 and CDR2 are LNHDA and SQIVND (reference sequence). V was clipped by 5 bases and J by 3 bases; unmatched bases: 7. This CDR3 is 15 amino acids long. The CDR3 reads CASSPRDRGNYEQYF. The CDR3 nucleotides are TGTGCCAGTAGTCCCCGGGACAGGGGCAACTACGAGCAGTACTTC.

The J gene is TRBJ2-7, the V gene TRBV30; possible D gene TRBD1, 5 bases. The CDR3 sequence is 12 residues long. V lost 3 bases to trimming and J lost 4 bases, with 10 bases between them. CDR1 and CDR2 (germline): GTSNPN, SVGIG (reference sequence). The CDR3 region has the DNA TGTGCCTGGAGCTTACAGGAATACGAGCAGTACTTC. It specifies CAWSLQEYEQYF.